This TCR beta chain was sequenced during a study of T cells after yellow fever vaccination. Study overall: Low-cell-number fractions underwent preparation using SMART-Seq v4 Ultra Low Input.

The germline CDR1 and CDR2 sequences are SGHVS and FQNEAQ. The CDR3 covers 16 residues. The ends lost 10 bases at V and 1 base at J; junction bases unmatched: 9. MiXCR, applied by TCRdb to the 5' RACE reads, yields one record per CDR3 protein. The table records about 85,000 distinct CDR3 sequences, approximately 12% of them present only once. The specimen comprised CD8+ T cells not binding an NS4B(214-222) dextramer, sorted from PBMCs, sampled approximately 20 days after the first yellow fever vaccination. The sequence was obtained from a young man who received the YFV17D yellow fever vaccine. The V call is TRBV7-8, the J call TRBJ2-6, with 8 bases lining up with TRBD1. CDR3 loop: CATAGQGYSGANVLTF. In DNA, the CDR3 is TGTGCCACTGCTGGACAGGGCTATTCTGGGGCCAACGTCCTGACTTTC.